A selection of T cell receptor beta chains follows, all from one sample in a study of blood T cell repertoires in COVID-19. Here immunoSEQ multiplex PCR was the method, and the copy in TCRdb shows in-frame clones only, minus some. Here the sample spans about 83,000 clones, approximately 78% being singletons. Material: peripheral blood. The receptors were gathered from an elderly woman with acute or convalescent COVID-19. The CDR3 runs from the conserved cysteine through the conserved F or W. The D gene is left open where the match is weak. Clone size is stated in some rows and not others, as once, few, many or a class when expanded.

D	size	V	J	DNA	CDR3
TRBD2	once	TRBV4-2	TRBJ2-3	TGTGCCAGCAGCCTCCCCGGGACTAGCGGCACAGATACGCAGTATTTT	CASSLPGTSGTDTQYF
TRBD1	.	TRBV10-3	TRBJ2-3	TGTGCCATCAGTCCGGGACAGGGGGACGCAGATACGCAGTATTTT	CAISPGQGDADTQYF
.	once	TRBV3-1/TRBV3-2	TRBJ1-1	TGTGCCAGCAGCCAAGATGATCAGACAGCTATCATGAACACTGAAGCTTTCTTT	CASSQDDQTAIMNTEAFF
.	.	TRBV11-2	TRBJ2-2	TGTGCCAGCAGCTTAAGAGCGAACACCGGGGAGCTGTTTTTT	CASSLRANTGELFF
.	.	TRBV7-8	TRBJ1-1	TGTGCCAGCAGTTCGGACAGCCTGCACACTGAAGCTTTCTTT	CASSSDSLHTEAFF
TRBD1	.	TRBV7-8	TRBJ2-1	TGTGCCAGCAGCCCGGGACAGGGGTTCGACAATGAGCAGTTCTTC	CASSPGQGFDNEQFF
.	once	TRBV19	TRBJ2-5	TGTGCCAGTAGTCAGGGCCAAGAGACCCAGTACTTC	CASSQGQETQYF
TRBD1	few	TRBV27	TRBJ2-7	TGTGCCAGCAGTTTTTTTGGTACTCAGGGGGCGGGGGAGCAGTACTTC	CASSFFGTQGAGEQYF
.	.	TRBV19	TRBJ1-1	TGTGCCAGTAGTAAAGAGGGGGGTTACACTGAAGCTTTCTTT	CASSKEGGYTEAFF
TRBD2	.	TRBV10-1	TRBJ2-7	TGCGCCAGCAGTGGCGGGGGCGAGCAGTACTTC	CASSGGGEQYF
TRBD2	.	TRBV15	TRBJ2-3	TGTGCCACCAGCAGAGAGCGGGGGGCGGGCGCAGATACGCAGTATTTT	CATSRERGAGADTQYF
.	.	TRBV6-5	TRBJ2-7	TGTGCCAGCACCGCAACGACAGGCTGGAAGTACTTC	CASTATTGWKYF
TRBD1	.	TRBV6-5	TRBJ1-6	TGTGCCAGCAGAGATGACAGGGGCTATAATTCACCCCTCCACTTT	CASRDDRGYNSPLHF
TRBD2	.	TRBV11-2	TRBJ2-1	TGTGCCAGCAGCCGTCCCCTAGCGGGGGGGAGCTCCTACAATGAGCAGTTCTTC	CASSRPLAGGSSYNEQFF
.	.	TRBV5-8	TRBJ1-5	TGTGCCAGCAGCTTGGAATGGGGGCCAAATCAGCCCCAGCATTTT	CASSLEWGPNQPQHF
.	once	TRBV18	TRBJ1-5	TGTGCCAGCTCACCACAGTCACTTAGCAATCAGCCCCAGCATTTT	CASSPQSLSNQPQHF
TRBD1	.	TRBV27	TRBJ2-7	TGTGCCAGCAGTTTACGTGAGGGGGCACCCTACGAGCAGTACTTC	CASSLREGAPYEQYF
.	medium-sized	TRBV5-4	TRBJ2-7	TGTGCCAGCAGCTTGGAGGGGGTCCGAAGGGGCTACGAGCAGTACTTC	CASSLEGVRRGYEQYF
TRBD1	.	TRBV4-1	TRBJ2-5	TGCGCCAGCAGCCCTTACGAGGGACAGGTGGTTTTGGAGACCCAGTACTTC	CASSPYEGQVVLETQYF
TRBD1	.	TRBV19	TRBJ2-7	TGTGCCAGTAGTACGCCGACAGGGGGGTTCCACGAGCAGTACTTC	CASSTPTGGFHEQYF
.	.	TRBV29-1	TRBJ2-7	TGCAGCACAGCGGAGAGCTCCTACGAGCAGTACTTC	CSTAESSYEQYF
TRBD1	.	TRBV9	TRBJ2-7	TGTGCCAGCAGCGTAGGTGAGGACAGGGGTTACGAGCAGTACTTC	CASSVGEDRGYEQYF
TRBD1	.	TRBV7-2	TRBJ1-2	TGTGCCAGCAGCCTCTTGACAGGGGCCTATGGCTACACCTTC	CASSLLTGAYGYTF
.	once	TRBV9	TRBJ1-3	TGTGCCAGCAGCCCCGAAGACAGTAGAAACACCATATATTTT	CASSPEDSRNTIYF
.	.	TRBV27	TRBJ2-7	TGTGCCAGCAGTACCCCCGTTTGGGGCGAGAGGTCCTACGAGCAGTACTTC	CASSTPVWGERSYEQYF
TRBD2	.	TRBV5-4	TRBJ2-2	TGTGCCCCCAGCCCAACCCGTGGGGCGGGGGGGCGGAACGGGGAGCTGTTTTTT	CAPSPTRGAGGRNGELFF
TRBD1	.	TRBV5-6	TRBJ1-6	TGTGCCAGCAGCTGGTACTCAGGGGGCACGTATAATTCACCCCTCCACTTT	CASSWYSGGTYNSPLHF
TRBD2	.	TRBV9	TRBJ2-3	TGTGCCAGCAGCGCCCGGGGGGGGCATACAGATACGCAGTATTTT	CASSARGGHTDTQYF
.	once	TRBV18	TRBJ2-1	TGTGCCAGCTCACCCCCGCCGGGGGACAATGAGCAGTTCTTC	CASSPPPGDNEQFF
TRBD1	.	TRBV6-2/TRBV6-3	TRBJ1-5	TGTGCCAGCAGCTGGGGGAGGGACAGGGGAAATCAGCCCCAGCATTTT	CASSWGRDRGNQPQHF
.	.	TRBV5-1	TRBJ1-4	TGCGCCAGCAGCGAGCAGGCTAATGAAAAACTGTTTTTT	CASSEQANEKLFF
TRBD2	few	TRBV7-9	TRBJ2-3	TGTGCCAGCAGCTTAAGGGCTAGCGGGGGGACAGATACGCAGTATTTT	CASSLRASGGTDTQYF
.	.	TRBV7-9	TRBJ1-1	TGTGCCAGCAGCCCGCAACAGGGCAGCACTGAAGCTTTCTTT	CASSPQQGSTEAFF
.	.	TRBV7-9	TRBJ1-1	TGTGCCAGCAGCCCTACAGGACTGAACACTGAAGCTTTCTTT	CASSPTGLNTEAFF